This passage covers 12 T cell receptor beta chains from one sample sequenced in a study of T cells after yellow fever vaccination (dated by TCRdb to the late 2010s). The label giving this sample's treatment or condition can be read as: live attenuated yellow fever vaccine strain. The receptor library was made with 5' RACE. The listed sequencing device is Illumina HiSeq 2500. The public reads were reprocessed in TCRdb via fastp at Q25 and MiXCR, keeping in-frame beta chains. Rows are unified per CDR3 protein, each entry keeping the most common DNA and genes. The sample table contains 110,000 to 150,000 distinct CDR3 sequences; only one count was recorded for under 8% of them. The ten biggest clones cover more than 0.6% of the sample. The sequencing used CD4+ T cells sorted from PBMCs, collected 10 days after the yellow fever booster vaccination. The receptors stem from a man aged 25-45 years who received the YFV17D yellow fever vaccine.

In this sample, this clonotype turned up a few times. J is TRBJ2-3 and V is TRBV5-1; 10 bases agree with TRBD2. Losses at the gene ends were 1 base for V and 2 bases for J; bases not matched to a gene: 7. CDR1 is SGHRS, CDR2 YFSETQ, per germline. There are 17 residues in the CDR3. This CDR3 is CASSLSLAGATTDTQYF. The CDR3 region has the DNA TGCGCCAGCAGCTTGAGTCTAGCGGGAGCTACCACAGATACGCAGTATTTT.

The sample holds a few counts of this clonotype. The rearrangement joins TRBV3-1 to TRBJ2-6; D gene uncertain. The CDR3 sequence is 15 residues long. V shed 2 bases and J shed 2 bases, with 7 bases lying between them. Germline V gene lookup returns CDR1 LGHDT and CDR2 YNNKEL (reference sequence). DNA of the CDR3: TGTGCCAGCAGCCAATTTCACGCTGGGGCCAACGTCCTGACTTTC. This codes for CASSQFHAGANVLTF.

This clonotype was seen more than once but under ten times. This chain uses TRBV2 with TRBJ1-5; TRBD1 is a possible D gene (5 bases). V was trimmed by 5 bases and J by 6 bases, leaving 11 bases between them. The CDR3 runs 13 residues. The germline V gene has CDR1 SNHLY and CDR2 FYNNEI. CDR3 nucleotide sequence: TGTGCCAGCAGTTCCAGGGAGAGTCAGCCCCAGCATTTT. Translation: CASSSRESQPQHF.

The chain combines TRBV7-2 with TRBJ2-2; TRBD2 matches 14 bases. Unmatched junction bases numbered 1, after V lost 6 bases and J lost 4 bases. The germline V gene has CDR1 SGHTA and CDR2 FQGNSA. The CDR3 has 15 amino acids. CDR3 coding DNA: TGTGCCAGCAGGGGACTAGCGGGAGTCACCGGGGAGCTGTTTTTT. Residues: CASRGLAGVTGELFF. The complete variable domain, with remaining parts taken from reference TRBV7-2 and TRBJ2-2, reads GAGVSQSPSNKVTEKGKDVELRCDPISGHTALYWYRQSLGQGLEFLIYFQGNSAPDKSGLPSDRFSAERTGGSVSTLTIQRTQQEDSAVYLCASRGLAGVTGELFFGEGSRLTVL.

This clonotype showed up just a few times. The V and J genes are TRBV19 and TRBJ1-1; D perhaps matches TRBD1 (5 bases). Germline V gives CDR1 LNHDA, CDR2 SQIVND (reference sequence). V was shortened by 7 bases and J by 11 bases, with 23 bases between the two germline ends. The CDR3 loop spans 14 amino acids. As DNA, the CDR3 is TGTGCCAGTACCCCCATGCCGGGACCTCGAGGGGCTTTCTTT. This gives the protein CASTPMPGPRGAFF.

This clonotype has a handful of counts. The chain carries TRBV12-3 or TRBV12-4 and TRBJ1-1, with unresolved D. V lost 2 bases to trimming and J lost 1 base, with 8 bases between them. The CDR3 runs to 14 residues. CDR3 protein: CASSLSLGNTEAFF. The DNA for the CDR3 is TGTGCCAGCAGTTTAAGTTTAGGGAACACTGAAGCTTTCTTT.

This clonotype was observed at least ten times. The genes are TRBV15 and TRBJ2-7; D is perhaps TRBD2 (6 bases). With 0 bases removed from V and 2 bases from J, the gap between germline ends came to 11 bases. The CDR3 contains 15 residues. Germline CDR1 and CDR2: LNHNV and YYDKDF (reference sequence). The CDR3 loop reads CATSRETSGPYEQYF. CDR3 nucleotides: TGTGCCACCAGCAGAGAGACTAGTGGCCCCTACGAGCAGTACTTC.

This clonotype appeared many times. The chain is built from TRBV10-3 and TRBJ2-7, with TRBD2 as a possible D gene (5 bases). This CDR3 comprises 14 residues. Per germline, CDR1 ENHRY and CDR2 SYGVKD. V lost 1 base, J lost 2 bases, and 9 bases lay in between. The CDR3 nucleotides read TGTGCCATCAGTGAGTATCGGGAAACCTACGAGCAGTACTTC. As protein: CAISEYRETYEQYF.

The chain uses TRBV18 and TRBJ2-7, with TRBD1 matching 7 bases. CDR1 and CDR2 (germline): KGHSH, LQKENI. CDR3 length equals 12 residues. V shed 9 bases and J 5 bases; nucleotides not matched to a gene: 7. The CDR3 loop is CASTGAGNEQYF. The DNA for the CDR3 is TGTGCCAGTACAGGGGCAGGGAACGAGCAGTACTTC.

This clonotype was counted ten times or more. The V gene is TRBV5-1, the J gene TRBJ2-1; 15 nucleotides line up with TRBD2. This CDR3 contains 16 residues. V was clipped by 4 bases and J by 8 bases; unmatched bases: 7. Germline CDR1 and CDR2: SGHRS and YFSETQ. The CDR3: CASSPGTSGRSHEQFF. CDR3 DNA sequence: TGCGCCAGCAGCCCCGGGACTAGCGGGAGGAGTCATGAGCAGTTCTTC.

This clonotype was counted ten times or more. The chain joins TRBV20-1 to TRBJ2-3, with TRBD1 identical over 9 bases. Trimming removed 3 bases from V and 4 bases from J; junction bases left unmatched: 11. The CDR3 loop spans 16 amino acids. Germline V gives CDR1 DFQATT, CDR2 SNEGSKA (reference sequence). DNA of the CDR3: TGCAGTGCTAGGGGGCGTGACAGGGGGGCCCCAGATACGCAGTATTTT. Amino acids: CSARGRDRGAPDTQYF.

This clonotype showed up just a few times. The chain joins TRBV5-4 to TRBJ2-1; D assignment may be TRBD1 or TRBD2 (5 bases each). With 6 bases removed from V and 4 bases from J, the gap between germline ends came to 14 bases. Germline V lookup: CDR1 SGHNT, CDR2 YYREEE (reference sequence). The CDR3 is made up of 14 amino acids. The CDR3 loop is CASNLGREYNEQFF. The DNA for the CDR3 is TGTGCCAGCAACCTGGGCAGGGAGTACAATGAGCAGTTCTTC.